This note documents a single T cell receptor (beta chain) sequence. It is likely a read error: a sequence one base away is far more abundant. The sample belongs to a study of blood T cell repertoires in COVID-19. Study background: Material from acute and convalescent COVID-19 was sourced from the United States, Italy and Spain. T cells, B-cell-depleted T cells, or PBMCs provided the cDNA or gDNA that served as material.

Authors' data handling: Using reference gene primer amplification, nucleated cell counts were estimated. Only in-frame clones appear in the TCRdb table, and some are missing; sequencing was by immunoSEQ multiplex PCR. V, J and clone size are taken as reported in that table, and D and trimming were inferred from the DNA itself. The repertoire holds around 290,000 clones, with less than 90% as singletons. Seattle patient enrollment occurred during active infection, with longitudinal follow-up thereafter. Germline V CDR1 and CDR2: SGHVS, FQNEAQ. V was clipped by 5 bases and J by 0 bases, with 5 bases between them. The CDR3 covers 13 residues.

The sequence was obtained from a woman in her 70s with COVID-19, enrolled during active disease. The chain employs TRBV7-8 and TRBJ2-1; D is ambiguous. The source material was peripheral blood. The CDR3 DNA reads as TGTGCCAGCAGCCCTAGCTCCTACAATGAGCAGTTCTTC. Translation: CASSPSSYNEQFF.